This T cell receptor beta chain was recovered during a study of blood T cells in healthy people across ages. The wider study: Through template switching, about one barcoded beta molecule was captured per two T cells, as measured in model experiments.

Whole-study results and caveats: Changes seen in expanded clonotypes were possibly confounded by donor CMV status left unknown.

Using a J-beta primer mix together with a sample-barcoded 5' primer, a second PCR was run for roughly 6 to 12 cycles. TCRdb analysed the 5' RACE reads with MiXCR anew, one entry per CDR3 protein. The repertoire includes 700,000 or so distinct CDR3 sequences, 22% of them detected once, and 22% sits in the top ten. V shed 3 bases, J shed 2 bases, and the junction held 6 bases outside the gene matches. The V gene's germline CDR1 is DFQATT and CDR2 SNEGSKA (reference sequence). The CDR3 has 15 amino acids. In the case of this clonotype: Its antigen is not known.

The TCR was taken from a man aged 65-85 years in good health. The sequencing sample was made of blood. The J gene is TRBJ2-1, the V gene TRBV20-1; 8 bases fit TRBD2. The CDR3 nucleotides are TGCAGTGCTAGGTTAGCGGGACGGACCTACAATGAGCAGTTCTTC. Translation gives CSARLAGRTYNEQFF.